These T cell receptor beta chains were read from a single sample in a study of blood T cell repertoires in COVID-19. Sequenced by immunoSEQ multiplex PCR; TCRdb stores in-frame clones only, minus some. The sample lists tens of thousands of clones, 75% to 90% occurring once. Sequencing used peripheral blood. All receptors derive from an elderly man with acute or convalescent COVID-19. Both conserved end residues are part of each CDR3. The D gene is left open where the match is weak. Size is stated for part of the rows, as once, few or many counts, or as a class when the clone is expanded.

TRBD1 NA TRBJ1-2 TRBV11-2 CASTKGTVNYGYTF TGTGCCAGCACCAAGGGGACAGTCAACTATGGCTACACCTTC
TRBD1 NA TRBJ2-7 TRBV25-1 CASSGTGGIEYF TGTGCCAGCAGTGGTACAGGGGGCATAGAGTACTTC
NA NA TRBJ2-7 TRBV7-2 CASSSPPGDYEQYF TGTGCCAGCAGCTCCCCCCCAGGGGACTACGAGCAGTACTTC
TRBD1 NA TRBJ1-4 TRBV5-6 CASSWGQGATTNEKLFF TGTGCCAGCAGCTGGGGACAGGGGGCTACGACTAATGAAAAACTGTTTTTT
TRBD2 NA TRBJ2-1 TRBV7-2 CASSFSGESSYNEQFF TGTGCCAGCAGCTTTAGCGGGGAGAGCTCCTACAATGAGCAGTTCTTC
TRBD1 NA TRBJ1-1 TRBV7-9 CASSPRLTGAAEAFF TGTGCCAGCAGCCCCCGCCTGACAGGGGCGGCTGAAGCTTTCTTT
TRBD2 NA TRBJ2-3 TRBV7-2 CASSFLPRAGRSTDTQYF TGTGCCAGCAGCTTCCTACCACGAGCGGGACGGTCCACAGATACGCAGTATTTT
TRBD1 NA TRBJ2-7 TRBV6-5 CASSSGTGTQYF TGTGCCAGCAGCTCCGGGACAGGGACGCAGTACTTC
NA NA TRBJ2-5 TRBV11-3 CASSLRQGGAETQYF TGTGCCAGCAGCTTAAGGCAGGGAGGTGCAGAGACCCAGTACTTC
NA few TRBJ1-1 TRBV5-5 CASSGQKNTEAFF TGTGCCAGCAGCGGACAGAAGAACACTGAAGCTTTCTTT
NA NA TRBJ2-2 TRBV5-1 CASRQETGELFF TGCGCCAGCCGCCAAGAGACCGGGGAGCTGTTTTTT
TRBD1 NA TRBJ1-5 TRBV5-1 CASSPGTEDQPQHF TGCGCCAGCAGCCCCGGGACAGAAGATCAGCCCCAGCATTTT
TRBD2 once TRBJ2-3 TRBV6-2/TRBV6-3 CASSYPGLTDTQYF TGTGCCAGCAGTTACCCGGGACTAACAGATACGCAGTATTTT
TRBD1 NA TRBJ2-5 TRBV7-2 CASSPGTGNDGTYF TGTGCCAGCAGTCCCGGGACAGGGAATGATGGGACGTACTTC
NA NA TRBJ2-7 TRBV5-1 CASSFLPSGEFPYEQYF TGCGCCAGCAGCTTTCTGCCGTCGGGGGAGTTCCCCTACGAGCAGTACTTC
NA NA TRBJ2-3 TRBV5-6 CASSLPSTDTQYF TGTGCCAGCAGCTTGCCGAGCACAGATACGCAGTATTTT
NA NA TRBJ1-3 TRBV30 CAWTRGPTDAGNTIYF TGTGCCTGGACTCGAGGCCCGACAGACGCTGGAAACACCATATATTTT
TRBD1 NA TRBJ2-2 TRBV7-2 CASSATGGDTGELFF TGTGCCAGCAGCGCCACAGGGGGCGATACCGGGGAGCTGTTTTTT
TRBD2 NA TRBJ2-7 TRBV10-1 CASSGRQAGGPREQYF TGCGCCAGCAGTGGGCGGCAAGCGGGAGGGCCAAGAGAGCAGTACTTC
NA NA TRBJ2-5 TRBV20-1 CSASSSGTHNQETQYF TGCAGTGCCAGTTCCTCCGGGACTCACAACCAAGAGACCCAGTACTTC
TRBD1 NA TRBJ2-7 TRBV28 CASSFSWTGEVNEQYF TGTGCCAGCAGTTTCTCCTGGACAGGGGAGGTAAACGAGCAGTACTTC
NA NA TRBJ2-7 TRBV5-6 CASSTDLTGEQYF TGTGCCAGCAGCACGGACTTAACGGGGGAGCAGTACTTC
TRBD2 once TRBJ2-5 TRBV10-3 CAISELAGGQETQYF TGTGCCATCAGTGAACTAGCGGGAGGCCAAGAGACCCAGTACTTC
TRBD1 NA TRBJ1-3 TRBV6-5 CASRDRAYTIYF TGTGCCAGCAGGGACAGGGCGTACACCATATATTTT
NA NA TRBJ2-5 TRBV5-1 CASSLDQGRETQYF TGCGCCAGCAGCTTGGATCAGGGTAGAGAGACCCAGTACTTC
TRBD2 once TRBJ2-3 TRBV6-2/TRBV6-3 CASSKGLRLAGGPTGTDTQYF TGTGCCAGCAGTAAGGGGCTGCGACTAGCGGGAGGACCTACGGGCACAGATACGCAGTATTTT
TRBD1 NA TRBJ2-6 TRBV5-1 CASRRQGASGANVLTF TGCGCCAGCAGGCGACAGGGGGCGAGTGGGGCCAACGTCCTGACTTTC
TRBD2 NA TRBJ2-2 TRBV5-1 CASSRDGGRTGELFF TGCGCCAGCAGCCGGGACGGGGGGAGGACCGGGGAGCTGTTTTTT
NA NA TRBJ1-5 TRBV19 CASSIIRSGEGNQPQHF TGTGCCAGTAGTATAATAAGGTCAGGGGAAGGCAATCAGCCCCAGCATTTT
NA NA TRBJ1-2 TRBV2 CASSETGRSPNYGYTF TGTGCCAGCAGTGAGACTGGTAGATCTCCGAACTATGGCTACACCTTC
NA NA TRBJ1-5 TRBV19 CASSISDRSNQPQHF TGTGCCAGTAGTATCTCTGACAGGAGCAATCAGCCCCAGCATTTT
TRBD1 NA TRBJ2-5 TRBV19 CASSLDRAQETQYF TGTGCCAGTAGTCTCGACAGGGCCCAAGAGACCCAGTACTTC
TRBD1 NA TRBJ2-7 TRBV30 CAWSAEDRDPYEQYF TGTGCCTGGAGTGCAGAGGACAGGGACCCCTACGAGCAGTACTTC
NA NA TRBJ1-3 TRBV28 CASRKSSGNTIYF TGTGCCAGCAGAAAGAGCTCTGGAAACACCATATATTTT
NA NA TRBJ2-7 TRBV5-1 CASSLVAMYEQYF TGCGCCAGCAGCTTGGTCGCGATGTACGAGCAGTACTTC
NA NA TRBJ2-7 TRBV6-2/TRBV6-3 CASSYQIRGTYEQYF TGTGCCAGCAGTTACCAGATCCGGGGGACCTACGAGCAGTACTTC
TRBD1 NA TRBJ1-1 TRBV28 CASSGTARETEAFF TGTGCCAGCAGTGGGACAGCGAGGGAAACTGAAGCTTTCTTT
NA NA TRBJ1-2 TRBV7-2 CAGGVQIYGYTF TGTGCAGGCGGGGTACAGATCTATGGCTACACCTTC
TRBD1 NA TRBJ1-1 TRBV19 CASSVTGQGNTEAFF TGTGCCAGTAGTGTGACGGGACAGGGTAACACTGAAGCTTTCTTT
NA once TRBJ1-5 TRBV30 CAWRTGQPNQPQHF TGTGCCTGGAGGACTGGACAGCCTAATCAGCCCCAGCATTTT